Listed below are T cell receptor beta chains from one sample, sequenced in a study of T cell changes during pregnancy in multiple sclerosis. Sequencing was performed with immunoSEQ multiplex PCR; in TCRdb, only in-frame clones are kept and a portion is missing. This table has 30,000 to 40,000 clones, approximately 90% appearing once. Sample: CD8+ T cells from peripheral blood mononuclear cells, taken in the third trimester of pregnancy. The receptors were sampled from a female donor with multiple sclerosis, enrolled in a pregnancy study. The CDR3 runs from the conserved cysteine through the conserved F or W. A D gene is named only where the DNA matches it firmly.

>TRBV6-1|TRBJ1-6|TRBD1
CASSDGQGAFSPLHF
>TRBV7-8|TRBJ2-2|.
CANIPGENTGELFF
>TRBV7-8|TRBJ2-6|.
CASSLVQYLSSGANVLTF
>TRBV7-2|TRBJ1-2|TRBD1
CASSLGRGRNYGYTF
>TRBV27|TRBJ1-1|TRBD1
CASSFTGGKTEAFF
>TRBV10-3|TRBJ1-6|.
CAISERGQFNSPLHF
>TRBV30|TRBJ1-4|TRBD1
CAWSPPGQGYEKLFF
>TRBV5-6|TRBJ2-7|.
CASSPGQDEQYF
>TRBV11-2|TRBJ1-4|TRBD1
CASTPPPGQLNEKLFF
>TRBV30|TRBJ1-1|.
CAGGEGRLAEAFF
>TRBV19|TRBJ2-3|TRBD1
CASSIGAGGRDTQYF
>TRBV2|TRBJ2-3|TRBD2
CASSEALGGGTDTQYF
>TRBV19|TRBJ1-1|.
CASSIGQFAEAFF
>TRBV28|TRBJ1-2|TRBD1
CASSFPTGYYGYTF
>TRBV5-6|TRBJ1-2|.
CASSLPREGHGYTF
>TRBV13|TRBJ2-7|.
CASSYQGGEQYF
>TRBV6-5|TRBJ2-2|.
CASSYSWAGWTGELFF
>TRBV19|TRBJ2-5|TRBD2
CASSIRGTSGLETQYF
>TRBV10-3|TRBJ1-2|.
CAISTKSGDALGGYTF
>TRBV28|TRBJ1-2|.
CASSPGHEEINYGYTF
>TRBV2|TRBJ1-2|.
CASSDAAWGEVGYTF
>TRBV28|TRBJ2-7|TRBD1
CATCGTGATEQYF
>TRBV6-1|TRBJ1-1|.
CASSDRENTEAFF
>TRBV4-3|TRBJ2-7|TRBD2
CASSQERRTLAGGTYEQYF